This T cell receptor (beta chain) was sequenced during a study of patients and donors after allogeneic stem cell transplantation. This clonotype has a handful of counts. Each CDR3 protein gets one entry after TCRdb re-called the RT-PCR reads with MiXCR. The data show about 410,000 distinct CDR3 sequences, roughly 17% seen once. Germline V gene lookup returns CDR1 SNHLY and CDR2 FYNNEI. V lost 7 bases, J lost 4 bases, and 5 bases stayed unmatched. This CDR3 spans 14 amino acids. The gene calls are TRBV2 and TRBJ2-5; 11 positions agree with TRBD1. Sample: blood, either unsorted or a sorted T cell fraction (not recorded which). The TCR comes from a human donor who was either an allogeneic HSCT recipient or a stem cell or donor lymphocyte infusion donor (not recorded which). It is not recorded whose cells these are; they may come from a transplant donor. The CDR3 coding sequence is TGTGCCAGCATTGCGGACAGGGGGCGAGAGACCCAGTACTTC. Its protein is CASIADRGRETQYF.